This TCR beta chain was sequenced in a study of T cell responses to AZD1222 COVID-19 vaccine. Looked up from germline, CDR1 is SQVTM and CDR2 is ANQGSEA. CDR3 length: 12 residues. V shed 6 bases, J shed 6 bases, and the junction held 4 bases outside the gene matches. The table came from immunoSEQ multiplex PCR; TCRdb's copy has only in-frame clones and leaves some out. This sample has roughly 150,000 clones, with approximately 88% found just once. The sequence was obtained from an adult in good health. The chain is built from TRBV29-1 and TRBJ1-1, with TRBD1 matching over 10 bases. The specimen was peripheral blood, collected on day 0 of MenACWY control vaccination. The CDR3 protein is CSVGTGEAEAFF. In DNA, the CDR3 is TGCAGCGTAGGGACAGGGGAAGCTGAAGCTTTCTTT.